A single sample is the source of the 27 T cell receptor beta chains below, sequenced in a study of T-cell memory formation after mild COVID-19. TCRdb independently ran MiXCR on the 5' RACE reads; one entry per CDR3 protein. The repertoire consists of more than 250,000 distinct CDR3 sequences, with roughly 15% occurring once and the leading ten covering 22%. Sequenced sample: PBMCs or a T cell subset sorted from them (not recorded which). The receptors here all came from a young man who had mild COVID-19 (a few samples of this study predate the infection). Cell type and time point are not known.

This clonotype has a count of ten or more. The chain couples TRBV29-1 to TRBJ2-5, with a weak D call TRBD1 (6 bases). Germline V gives CDR1 SQVTM, CDR2 ANQGSEA. The V and J ends lost 4 bases and 4 bases respectively, with 10 bases between them. The CDR3 totals 12 residues. CDR3 nucleotides: TGCAGCGTTGGTAAAGGGGGAGAGACCCAGTACTTC. Protein: CSVGKGGETQYF.

The rearrangement uses TRBV11-2 and TRBJ2-7; D unclear. This CDR3 contains 15 residues. The V and J ends lost 1 base and 1 base respectively, with 11 bases between them. Germline V lookup: CDR1 SGHAT, CDR2 FQNNGV. CDR3 bases: TGTGCCAGCAGCTTAGTTCCCGGGTCGTCCTACGAGCAGTACGTC. As protein: CASSLVPGSSYEQYV.

Details on this clonotype: At one boundary the junction diverges from the germline segment, which might be a read error. The chain combines TRBV5-1 with TRBJ2-3, with D maybe TRBD1 (6 bases). From germline, CDR1 is SGHRS and CDR2 YFSETQ. CDR3 length: 14 amino acids. In DNA form, the CDR3 reads TGCGCCAGCAGTACCTCGGACAGCACTGATACGCAGTATTTT. This codes for CASSTSDSTDTQYF.

This clonotype was observed a handful of times. The chain uses TRBV5-1 and TRBJ2-1; D may be TRBD2 (5 bases). There are 15 residues in the CDR3. Germline V gene data show CDR1 as SGHRS and CDR2 as YFSETQ. V was cut by 0 bases and J by 8 bases, with 15 bases left in between. CDR3 sequence reads: CASSLVGLTEDEQFF. Written as DNA, the CDR3 is TGCGCCAGCAGCTTGGTTGGTTTGACGGAGGATGAGCAGTTCTTC. Full variable domain (outside the CDR3, taken from reference TRBV5-1 and TRBJ2-1): KAGVTQTPRYLIKTRGQQVTLSCSPISGHRSVSWYQQTPGQGLQFLFEYFSETQRNKGNFPGRFSGRQFSNSRSEMNVSTLELGDSALYLCASSLVGLTEDEQFFGPGTRLTVL.

V usage is TRBV27 and J usage is TRBJ2-7; 11 positions agree with TRBD2. The CDR3 covers 14 residues. Germline V gives CDR1 MNHEY, CDR2 SMNVEV (reference sequence). Trimming removed 5 bases from V and 2 bases from J; junction bases left unmatched: 2. CDR3 in DNA: TGTGCCAGCAGTGGGACTAGCGGTCCCTACGAGCAGTACTTC. This translates into CASSGTSGPYEQYF.

The J gene is TRBJ2-3, the V gene TRBV29-1; no firm D call. In germline, CDR1 is SQVTM, CDR2 ANQGSEA. Trimming shortened V by 4 bases and J by 1 base, and 9 bases separated the two germline ends. This CDR3 is built from 13 residues. DNA for the CDR3: TGCAGCGTTGTCCCTCGGGGCACAGATACGCAGTATTTT. This gives the protein CSVVPRGTDTQYF.

The rearrangement joins TRBV4-1 to TRBJ2-5; the D gene could be TRBD1 or TRBD2 (5 bases each). CDR1 and CDR2 from the germline V gene are MGHRA and YSYEKL. V lost 2 bases and J 3 bases, leaving 16 bases between the germline ends. This CDR3 has 16 amino acids. The CDR3 DNA sequence: TGCGCCAGCAGCCAAACCTCTGCCGGGACGAAAGAGACCCAGTACTTC. Amino acids: CASSQTSAGTKETQYF.

The V and J genes are TRBV6-2 or TRBV6-3 and TRBJ2-3; tentative D call: TRBD2 (5 bases). Looked up from germline, CDR1 is MNHEY and CDR2 is SVGEGT. The CDR3 is made up of 13 amino acids. The V gene lost 9 bases and the J gene lost 2 bases, with 12 bases spanning the gap. Written as DNA, the CDR3 is TGTGCCAGTCAAGAGACTAACACAGATACGCAGTATTTT. Its protein is CASQETNTDTQYF.

There are a few counts of this clonotype. The V call is TRBV4-2, the J call TRBJ1-1, with no clear D. V was trimmed by 6 bases and J by 2 bases, leaving 13 bases between them. There are 14 residues in the CDR3. CDR1 LGHNA and CDR2 YNFKEQ come from the germline V gene. CDR3 coding DNA: TGTGCCAGCAGGGAAGGACCCGCCAACACTGAAGCTTTCTTT. The encoded protein is CASREGPANTEAFF.

The V and J genes are TRBV25-1 and TRBJ2-1, with TRBD1 identical over 8 bases. Germline V lookup: CDR1 MGHDK, CDR2 SYGVNS. With V trimmed by 3 bases and J by 8 bases, 9 bases remained unmatched. This CDR3 region has 15 residues. CDR3 protein: CASSEGPATGDEQFF. The CDR3 region has the DNA TGTGCCAGCAGTGAGGGGCCGGCGACAGGGGATGAGCAGTTCTTC.

The chain is built from TRBV24-1 and TRBJ2-4; TRBD1 aligns across 8 bases. In germline, CDR1 is KGHDR, CDR2 SFDVKD. The V gene end was trimmed by 7 bases and the J gene end by 0 bases; junction bases not matched to a gene: 4. This CDR3 is 15 amino acids long. The chain's CDR3 is CATRQGELAKNIQYF. DNA of the CDR3: TGTGCCACCAGACAGGGGGAGCTAGCCAAAAACATTCAGTACTTC.

This clonotype was observed a few times. The V and J genes are TRBV11-2 and TRBJ2-5; 11 bases are a match to TRBD2. Germline V gene lookup returns CDR1 SGHAT and CDR2 FQNNGV. The CDR3 length is 16 residues. J gave up 9 bases and V 0 bases, and 9 bases lay outside the gene matches. CDR3 bases: TGTGCCAGCAGCTTAGATTCAGTACTAGCGGGGGCGGCCCAGTACTTC. Its translation is CASSLDSVLAGAAQYF.

The V call is TRBV3-1, the J call TRBJ2-3; D possibly uses TRBD1 or TRBD2 (5 bases each). The CDR3 has 15 amino acids. Germline CDR1 and CDR2: LGHDT and YNNKEL (reference sequence). With 2 bases removed from V and 4 bases from J, the gap between germline ends came to 13 bases. CDR3 nucleotides: TGTGCCAGCAGCCAAAGGTGGCAGGGACCAGATACGCAGTATTTT. Its protein product is CASSQRWQGPDTQYF.

The genes are TRBV2 and TRBJ1-1; 7 nucleotides match TRBD1. Germline-derived CDR1 and CDR2 are SNHLY and FYNNEI. The CDR3 covers 16 residues. V lost 6 bases to trimming and J lost 0 bases; unmatched junction nucleotides: 10. CDR3 in DNA: TGTGCCAGCAGAGTCTCGGGACAGTACATGAACACTGAAGCTTTCTTT. Protein: CASRVSGQYMNTEAFF.

There are many counts of this clonotype. The V call is TRBV12-3 or TRBV12-4, the J call TRBJ1-5; no definite D call. The V end was cut by 3 bases, the J end by 6 bases, with 9 bases between. This CDR3 contains 13 residues. The CDR3 DNA reads as TGTGCCAGCAGTTTCGGTGGTAGTCAGCCCCAGCATTTT. Its protein product is CASSFGGSQPQHF.

This clonotype was picked up a small number of times. The V call is TRBV20-1, the J call TRBJ1-2; D is unclear. The CDR3 loop spans 11 amino acids. Germline V gives CDR1 DFQATT, CDR2 SNEGSKA (reference sequence). Trimming removed 3 bases from V and 7 bases from J, with 9 bases in between. The CDR3 nucleotides read TGCAGTGCTAGCGGCGATGGTGGCTACACCTTC. Translation gives CSASGDGGYTF.

This clonotype occurred a few times. The chain joins TRBV24-1 to TRBJ2-3, with D hard to call. Germline CDR1 is KGHDR and CDR2 is SFDVKD. The CDR3 spans 12 residues. V was clipped by 6 bases and J by 6 bases, with 9 bases between them. Here the CDR3 reads CATSKSDDTQYF. The DNA for the CDR3 is TGTGCCACCAGTAAGAGCGATGATACGCAGTATTTT.

This clonotype was seen ten or more times. The rearrangement links TRBV7-9 to TRBJ1-1; D call uncertain. There are 13 residues in the CDR3. Germline CDR1 reads SEHNR; CDR2 reads FQNEAQ (reference sequence). The V end lost 5 bases, the J end lost 11 bases, and 18 bases lay between the germline ends. Here the CDR3 DNA reads TGTGCCAGCAGCCCCACGACGGGCCCTTTGGCTTTCTTT. Translated, it gives CASSPTTGPLAFF.

This sequence joins TRBV27 and TRBJ2-7; tentatively, D is TRBD1 (5 bases). V lost 5 bases to trimming and J lost 5 bases, with 16 bases between them. Germline V gene data show CDR1 as MNHEY and CDR2 as SMNVEV (reference sequence). This CDR3 contains 14 residues. In DNA form, the CDR3 reads TGTGCCAGCAGTCGTCGGATAGGGGTCGACGAGCAGTACTTC. Its translation is CASSRRIGVDEQYF.

The chain employs TRBV6-5 and TRBJ1-5; 8 nucleotides line up with TRBD1. CDR3 length: 15 residues. Losses at the gene ends were 5 bases for V and 2 bases for J; bases not matched to a gene: 5. Germline loops: CDR1 MNHEY, CDR2 SVGAGI. The CDR3 spells CASSSSGGGNQPQHF. CDR3 sequence (DNA): TGTGCCAGCAGTAGCTCAGGGGGCGGCAATCAGCCCCAGCATTTT.

In this sample, this clonotype turned up many times. DNA of the CDR3: TGTGCCAGCAGCTTATTTCCGGGACCCCAAGAGACCCAGTACTTC. Translation: CASSLFPGPQETQYF. The gene calls are TRBV11-2 and TRBJ2-5; the D gene could be TRBD1 or TRBD2 (5 bases each). The CDR3 is 15 amino acids. Germline V gene data show CDR1 as SGHAT and CDR2 as FQNNGV. Trimming stripped 2 bases from V and 1 base from J, with 11 bases between.

This clonotype was seen more than once but under ten times. The CDR3, as DNA: TGCAGTGCTAGAGATCTTCCTAGCGGGGGCTACGAGCAGTACTTC. Its translation: CSARDLPSGGYEQYF. The chain uses TRBV20-1 and TRBJ2-7, with 10 bases matching TRBD2. Germline trimming cut 0 bases from V and 3 bases from J; bases unmatched to any gene: 5. The CDR3 consists of 15 residues. Looked up from germline, CDR1 is DFQATT and CDR2 is SNEGSKA (reference sequence).

The chain recombines TRBV20-1 with TRBJ2-3; TRBD2 agrees at 8 bases. Germline CDR1 DFQATT, CDR2 SNEGSKA (reference sequence). The V gene end was trimmed by 0 bases and the J gene end by 5 bases; junction bases not matched to a gene: 4. The CDR3 runs to 14 residues. The CDR3: CSARDLAGGDTQYF. The CDR3 nucleotides are TGCAGTGCTAGAGATCTCGCGGGAGGAGATACGCAGTATTTT.

A few counts support this clonotype. This chain connects TRBV25-1 to TRBJ2-3; D is tentatively TRBD1 or TRBD2 (5 bases each). Germline V gene lookup returns CDR1 MGHDK and CDR2 SYGVNS. This CDR3 is built from 15 residues. The ends were cut back, 0 bases at V and 3 bases at J, with 10 bases in the middle. The CDR3 protein is CASSEYHGATDTQYF. Written as DNA, the CDR3 is TGTGCCAGCAGTGAATATCACGGGGCTACAGATACGCAGTATTTT.

This clonotype came up a few times. This rearrangement joins TRBV12-3 or TRBV12-4 to TRBJ2-7; 9 bases map to TRBD1. With V trimmed by 7 bases and J by 2 bases, 9 bases remained unmatched. The CDR3 consists of 15 residues. DNA of the CDR3: TGTGCCAGCACCCACAGCGGGACAGGGCCCTACGAGCAGTACTTC. Translation gives CASTHSGTGPYEQYF.

The V gene is TRBV12-3 or TRBV12-4, the J gene TRBJ1-5; possibly TRBD1 for D (5 bases). This CDR3 has 13 residues. Trimming cost V 6 bases and J 7 bases, with 13 bases left between them. The CDR3 nucleotides are TGTGCCAGCAGGGGCCAGGGTGGACAGCCCCAGCATTTT. Its protein is CASRGQGGQPQHF.

This clonotype was counted between two and nine times. V is TRBV25-1 and J is TRBJ1-5; D is perhaps TRBD1 (5 bases). The ends were cut back, 2 bases at V and 8 bases at J, with 13 bases in the middle. CDR1 MGHDK and CDR2 SYGVNS come from the germline V gene. The CDR3 totals 14 residues. The CDR3 reads CASSEVGGTEPQHF. CDR3 DNA: TGTGCCAGCAGTGAAGTCGGGGGGACGGAGCCCCAGCATTTT.